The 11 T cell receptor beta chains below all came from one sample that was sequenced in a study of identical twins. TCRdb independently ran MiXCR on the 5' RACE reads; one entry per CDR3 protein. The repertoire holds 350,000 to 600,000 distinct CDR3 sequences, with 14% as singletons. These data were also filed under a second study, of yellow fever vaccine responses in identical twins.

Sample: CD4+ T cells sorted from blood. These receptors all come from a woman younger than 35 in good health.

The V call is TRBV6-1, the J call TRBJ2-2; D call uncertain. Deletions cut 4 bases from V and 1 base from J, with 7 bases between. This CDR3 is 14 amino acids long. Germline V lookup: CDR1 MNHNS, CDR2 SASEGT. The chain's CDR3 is CASSASLNTGELFF. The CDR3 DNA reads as TGTGCCAGCAGTGCTTCACTGAACACCGGGGAGCTGTTTTTT.

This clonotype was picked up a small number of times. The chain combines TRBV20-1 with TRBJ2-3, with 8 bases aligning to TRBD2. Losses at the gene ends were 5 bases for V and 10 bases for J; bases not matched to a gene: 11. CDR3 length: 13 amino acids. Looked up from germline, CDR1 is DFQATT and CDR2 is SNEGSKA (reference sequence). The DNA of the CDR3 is TGCAGTGCTCCAGGACTAGCCGACATTGCGCAGTATTTT. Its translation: CSAPGLADIAQYF.

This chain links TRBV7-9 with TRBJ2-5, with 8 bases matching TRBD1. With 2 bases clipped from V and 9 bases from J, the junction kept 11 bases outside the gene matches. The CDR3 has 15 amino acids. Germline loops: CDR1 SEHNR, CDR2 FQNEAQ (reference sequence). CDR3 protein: CASSLTTGGIEAQYF. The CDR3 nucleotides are TGTGCCAGCAGCTTAACAACAGGGGGTATAGAAGCCCAGTACTTC.

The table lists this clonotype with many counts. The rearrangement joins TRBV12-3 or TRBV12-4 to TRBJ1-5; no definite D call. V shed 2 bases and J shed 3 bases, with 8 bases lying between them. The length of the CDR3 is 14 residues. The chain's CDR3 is CASSLLGYNQPQHF. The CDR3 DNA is TGTGCCAGCAGTTTACTCGGTTACAATCAGCCCCAGCATTTT.

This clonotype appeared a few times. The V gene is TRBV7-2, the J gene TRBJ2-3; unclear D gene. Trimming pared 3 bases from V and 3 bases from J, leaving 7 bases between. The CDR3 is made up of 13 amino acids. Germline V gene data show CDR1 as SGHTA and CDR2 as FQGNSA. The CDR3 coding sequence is TGTGCCAGCAGCTTTTACTATACAGATACGCAGTATTTT. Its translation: CASSFYYTDTQYF. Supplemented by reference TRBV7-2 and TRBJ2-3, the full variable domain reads GAGVSQSPSNKVTEKGKDVELRCDPISGHTALYWYRQSLGQGLEFLIYFQGNSAPDKSGLPSDRFSAERTGGSVSTLTIQRTQQEDSAVYLCASSFYYTDTQYFGPGTRLTVL.

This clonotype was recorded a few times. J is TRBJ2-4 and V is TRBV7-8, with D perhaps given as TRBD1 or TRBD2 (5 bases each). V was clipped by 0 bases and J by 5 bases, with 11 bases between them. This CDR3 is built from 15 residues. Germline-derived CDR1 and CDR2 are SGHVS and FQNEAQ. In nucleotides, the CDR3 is TGTGCCAGCAGCTTAGCCGGGGCCGGGGAAAACATTCAGTACTTC. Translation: CASSLAGAGENIQYF.

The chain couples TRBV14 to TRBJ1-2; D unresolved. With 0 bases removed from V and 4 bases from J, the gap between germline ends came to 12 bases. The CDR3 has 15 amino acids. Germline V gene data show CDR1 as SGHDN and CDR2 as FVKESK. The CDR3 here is CASSQDRTGGYGYTF. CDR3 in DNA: TGTGCCAGCAGCCAAGATCGGACCGGTGGCTATGGCTACACCTTC.

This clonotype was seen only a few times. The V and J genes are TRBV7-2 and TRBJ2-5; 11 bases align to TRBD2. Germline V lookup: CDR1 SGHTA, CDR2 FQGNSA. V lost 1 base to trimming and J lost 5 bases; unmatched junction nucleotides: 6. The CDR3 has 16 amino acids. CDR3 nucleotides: TGTGCCAGCAGCTTAGGTTTACTAGCGGGGGAGGAGACCCAGTACTTC. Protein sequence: CASSLGLLAGEETQYF.

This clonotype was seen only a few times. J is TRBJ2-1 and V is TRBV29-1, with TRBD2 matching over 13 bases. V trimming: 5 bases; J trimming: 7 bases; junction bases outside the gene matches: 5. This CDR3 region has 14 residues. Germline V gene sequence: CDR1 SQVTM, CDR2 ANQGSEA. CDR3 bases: TGCAGCGTTTGGACTAGCGGGAGCTTTAATGAGCAGTTCTTC. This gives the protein CSVWTSGSFNEQFF.

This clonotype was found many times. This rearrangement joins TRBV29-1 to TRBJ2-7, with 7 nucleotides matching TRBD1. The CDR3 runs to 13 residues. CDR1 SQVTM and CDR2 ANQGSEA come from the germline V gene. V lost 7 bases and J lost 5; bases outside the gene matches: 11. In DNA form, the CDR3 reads TGCAGCGCACACAGGGGTAAACGGGACGAGCAGTACTTC. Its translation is CSAHRGKRDEQYF.

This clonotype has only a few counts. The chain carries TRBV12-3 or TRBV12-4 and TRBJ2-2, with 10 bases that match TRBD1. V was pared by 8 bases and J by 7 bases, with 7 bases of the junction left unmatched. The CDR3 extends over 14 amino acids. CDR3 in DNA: TGTGCCAGCGTGACAGGGGGCGAATTCGGGGAGCTGTTTTTT. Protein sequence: CASVTGGEFGELFF.